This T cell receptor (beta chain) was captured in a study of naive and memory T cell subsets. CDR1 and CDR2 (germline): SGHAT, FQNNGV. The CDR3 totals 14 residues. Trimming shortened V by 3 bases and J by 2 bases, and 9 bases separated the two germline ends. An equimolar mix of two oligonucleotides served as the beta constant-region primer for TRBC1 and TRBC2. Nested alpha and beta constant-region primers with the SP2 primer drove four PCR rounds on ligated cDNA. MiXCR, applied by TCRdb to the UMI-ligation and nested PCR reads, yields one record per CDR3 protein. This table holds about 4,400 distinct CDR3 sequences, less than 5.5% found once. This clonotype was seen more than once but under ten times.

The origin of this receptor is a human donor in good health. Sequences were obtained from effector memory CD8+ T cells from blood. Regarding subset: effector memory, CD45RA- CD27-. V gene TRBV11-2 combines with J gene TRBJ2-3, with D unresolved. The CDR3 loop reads CASSFVTSTDTQYF. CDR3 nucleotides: TGTGCCAGCAGCTTCGTAACCTCCACAGATACGCAGTATTTT. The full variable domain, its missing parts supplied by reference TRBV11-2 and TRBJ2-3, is EAGVAQSPRYKIIEKRQSVAFWCNPISGHATLYWYQQILGQGPKLLIQFQNNGVVDDSQLPKDRFSAERLKGVDSTLKIQPAKLEDSAVYLCASSFVTSTDTQYFGPGTRLTVL.